The 18 T cell receptor beta chains below were found in one sample sequenced in a study of spatial heterogeneity in lung cancer. TCRdb independently ran MiXCR on the 5' RACE reads; one entry per CDR3 protein. The sample lists about 36,000 distinct CDR3 sequences, 5.2% seen once, with 29% in the top ten. The time point denotes: sample taken at primary tumor resection. Whole RNA was taken from tumor, nontumor lung or frozen PBMC; it was then sequenced unsorted. Sequencing used PBMCs, obtained at surgery. All receptors come from a female donor with early-stage non-small cell lung cancer.

This clonotype was picked up a small number of times. The chain employs TRBV20-1 and TRBJ2-5, with D unclear. CDR1 DFQATT and CDR2 SNEGSKA come from the germline V gene (reference sequence). The length of the CDR3 is 12 residues. Between the trimmed V and J ends, which lost 3 bases and 10 bases, there was a span of 15 bases. CDR3 DNA sequence: TGCAGTGCTAGCACGACCCCCGCCGACCAGTACTTC. Residues: CSASTTPADQYF.

Regarding this clonotype: Sequence at one end of the junction differs from germline and may be a read error. V and J are TRBV5-5 and TRBJ2-3, with a possible D match to TRBD2 (6 bases). Germline loops: CDR1 SGHKS, CDR2 YYEKEE (reference sequence). This CDR3 contains 17 residues. CDR3 sequence (DNA): TGTGCCATCAGCTTGGTGGTTGGGACTTTAATCACAGATACGCAGTATTTT. The encoded protein is CAISLVVGTLITDTQYF.

The table lists this clonotype with many counts. The chain links TRBV7-8 to TRBJ1-6; no reliable D call. V lost 5 bases and J lost 0, with 11 bases in between. Germline values: CDR1 SGHVS, CDR2 FQNEAQ. The CDR3 runs to 16 residues. CDR3 sequence (DNA): TGTGCCAGCAGCAAGCGGGTGGTCTCCTATAATTCACCCCTCCACTTT. It is translated as CASSKRVVSYNSPLHF.

This clonotype has ten or more counts. The chain recombines TRBV4-1 with TRBJ1-2; D not certain. Trimming cost V 4 bases and J 0 bases, with 9 bases left between them. Germline-derived CDR1 and CDR2 are MGHRA and YSYEKL. The CDR3 spans 14 residues. The CDR3 sequence is CASSPDGTNYGYTF. CDR3 bases: TGCGCCAGCAGCCCGGACGGTACTAACTATGGCTACACCTTC.

This clonotype was seen repeatedly, ten times or more. This rearrangement joins TRBV19 to TRBJ1-2, with 8 bases lining up with TRBD1. From germline, CDR1 is LNHDA and CDR2 SQIVND (reference sequence). V gave up 5 bases and J gave up 10 bases; unmatched junction bases: 9. The CDR3 has 13 residues. The CDR3 spells CASSVGTGGSYTF. DNA for the CDR3: TGTGCCAGTAGTGTGGGGACAGGCGGCTCCTACACCTTC.

The V call is TRBV20-1, the J call TRBJ1-1; a possible D gene is TRBD1 (5 bases). The length of the CDR3 is 14 residues. Trimming pared 0 bases from V and 5 bases from J, leaving 13 bases between. The germline V gene encodes CDR1 DFQATT and CDR2 SNEGSKA (reference sequence). CDR3 protein: CSARDRVLGTEAFF. As DNA, the CDR3 is TGCAGTGCTAGAGACAGGGTGTTGGGAACTGAAGCTTTCTTT.

This clonotype was recorded at least ten times. The chain uses TRBV29-1 and TRBJ2-1; no clear D gene. Germline CDR1 is SQVTM and CDR2 is ANQGSEA. The CDR3 covers 15 residues. The V end lost 4 bases, the J end lost 0 bases, and 13 bases lay between the germline ends. The CDR3 bases are TGCAGCGTTGGTGAGTCATTTTACTCCTACAATGAGCAGTTCTTC. Its translation is CSVGESFYSYNEQFF.

At least ten counts were recorded for this clonotype. The chain links TRBV5-1 to TRBJ2-1; 8 nucleotides align to TRBD2. Looked up from germline, CDR1 is SGHRS and CDR2 is YFSETQ. The CDR3 has 18 residues. Unmatched junction bases numbered 14, after V lost 2 bases and J lost 4 bases. CDR3 coding DNA: TGCGCCAGCAGCTTCGCACTAGCGGCGCCTCAGATTTACAATGAGCAGTTCTTC. It is translated as CASSFALAAPQIYNEQFF. Full variable domain (rest looked up from reference TRBV5-1 and TRBJ2-1): KAGVTQTPRYLIKTRGQQVTLSCSPISGHRSVSWYQQTPGQGLQFLFEYFSETQRNKGNFPGRFSGRQFSNSRSEMNVSTLELGDSALYLCASSFALAAPQIYNEQFFGPGTRLTVL.

This clonotype appeared many times. The rearrangement links TRBV6-2 or TRBV6-3 to TRBJ2-7; 7 nucleotides line up with TRBD1. This CDR3 contains 15 residues. Unmatched junction bases numbered 4, after V lost 2 bases and J lost 0 bases. Germline CDR1 is MNHEY and CDR2 is SVGEGT. DNA of the CDR3: TGTGCCAGCAGTTACCTGACAGGGAGCTCCTACGAGCAGTACTTC. Encoded protein: CASSYLTGSSYEQYF.

This clonotype was picked up a small number of times. This sequence joins TRBV2 and TRBJ2-3; D is perhaps TRBD1 (5 bases). The V gene's germline CDR1 is SNHLY and CDR2 FYNNEI. The length of the CDR3 is 15 residues. V was trimmed by 7 bases and J by 1 base, leaving 15 bases between them. DNA for the CDR3: TGTGCCAGCACTAGACAGCTCAGGGGCACAGATACGCAGTATTTT. This encodes CASTRQLRGTDTQYF.

At least ten counts were recorded for this clonotype. This chain links TRBV7-8 with TRBJ1-2; 9 nucleotides agree with TRBD1. Germline V lookup: CDR1 SGHVS, CDR2 FQNEAQ. The CDR3 is 15 amino acids. The V segment lost 5 bases and the J segment 1 base; nucleotides outside the gene matches: 5. The CDR3 is CASSPRDRDNYGYTF. DNA of the CDR3: TGTGCCAGCAGCCCCCGGGACAGGGATAACTATGGCTACACCTTC. The entire variable domain, with the rest obtained from reference TRBV7-8 and TRBJ1-2, is as follows: GAGVSQSPRYKVAKRGQDVALRCDPISGHVSLFWYQQALGQGPEFLTYFQNEAQLDKSGLPSDRFFAERPEGSVSTLKIQRTQQEDSAVYLCASSPRDRDNYGYTFGSGTRLTVV.

This clonotype was counted many times. The chain combines TRBV7-9 with TRBJ1-1; D uncertain. Germline V gives CDR1 SEHNR, CDR2 FQNEAQ (reference sequence). V was trimmed by 4 bases and J by 6 bases, leaving 18 bases between them. This CDR3 comprises 15 residues. The CDR3 loop reads CASSSRGGQVSEAFF. The CDR3 DNA sequence: TGTGCCAGCAGCTCCAGAGGAGGGCAAGTCTCTGAAGCTTTCTTT.

This clonotype was counted ten times or more. The V gene is TRBV2, the J gene TRBJ2-5; possible D gene TRBD2, 5 bases. Trimming took off 4 bases at V and 0 bases at J, with 6 bases between the two ends. CDR3 length: 13 amino acids. From germline, CDR1 is SNHLY and CDR2 FYNNEI. The CDR3 loop is CASSAGNQETQYF. The CDR3 coding sequence is TGTGCCAGCAGTGCCGGGAACCAAGAGACCCAGTACTTC. The whole variable domain, filled in from reference TRBV2 and TRBJ2-5, reads EPEVTQTPSHQVTQMGQEVILRCVPISNHLYFYWYRQILGQKVEFLVSFYNNEISEKSEIFDDQFSVERPDGSNFTLKIRSTKLEDSAMYFCASSAGNQETQYFGPGTRLLVL.

The rearrangement links TRBV9 to TRBJ2-3, with 14 bases aligning to TRBD2. The germline V gene has CDR1 SGDLS and CDR2 YYNGEE. The CDR3 contains 15 residues. Trimming removed 8 bases from V and 2 bases from J; junction bases left unmatched: 4. The CDR3 region has the DNA TGTGCCAGTGGACTAGCGGGAGGCTCCACAGATACGCAGTATTTT. The encoded protein is CASGLAGGSTDTQYF.

This clonotype was recorded at least ten times. This rearrangement joins TRBV2 to TRBJ2-1; 8 nucleotides agree with TRBD2. The germline CDR1 and CDR2 sequences are SNHLY and FYNNEI. Germline trimming cut 8 bases from V and 5 bases from J; bases unmatched to any gene: 8. The CDR3 is made up of 14 amino acids. CDR3: CASDAGGWDNEQFF. In nucleotides, the CDR3 is TGTGCCAGCGACGCGGGGGGCTGGGACAATGAGCAGTTCTTC.

Worth noting for this clonotype: This may arise from a read error, as a much more abundant clone is one base away. The CDR3 end shows no conserved phenylalanine or tryptophan, and so a read error is likely. The rearrangement uses TRBV3-1 and TRBJ2-3; 8 bases fit TRBD2. The CDR3 loop spans 16 amino acids. Germline loops: CDR1 LGHDT, CDR2 YNNKEL (reference sequence). With 1 base clipped from V and 2 bases from J, the junction kept 5 bases outside the gene matches. CDR3 amino acids: CASSQVSGGVTDTQYL. As DNA, the CDR3 is TGTGCCAGCAGCCAAGTCAGCGGGGGCGTCACAGATACGCAGTATCTT.

This clonotype appeared many times. This chain links TRBV5-1 with TRBJ1-5; TRBD1 agrees at 10 bases. V lost 4 bases and J lost 3; bases outside the gene matches: 7. The CDR3 has 16 amino acids. The germline V gene has CDR1 SGHRS and CDR2 YFSETQ. The CDR3 sequence is CASSIGQGGNNQPQHF. The CDR3 nucleotides read TGCGCCAGCAGCATAGGACAGGGGGGTAACAATCAGCCCCAGCATTTT.

This clonotype was seen at least ten times. The chain carries TRBV6-5 and TRBJ2-3; D is unresolved. Trimming took off 5 bases at V and 0 bases at J, with 15 bases between the two ends. The CDR3 contains 16 residues. The germline V gene has CDR1 MNHEY and CDR2 SVGAGI. CDR3 DNA: TGTGCCAGCAGTAGAAGCCATAGTTCTAGCACAGATACGCAGTATTTT. Protein: CASSRSHSSSTDTQYF.